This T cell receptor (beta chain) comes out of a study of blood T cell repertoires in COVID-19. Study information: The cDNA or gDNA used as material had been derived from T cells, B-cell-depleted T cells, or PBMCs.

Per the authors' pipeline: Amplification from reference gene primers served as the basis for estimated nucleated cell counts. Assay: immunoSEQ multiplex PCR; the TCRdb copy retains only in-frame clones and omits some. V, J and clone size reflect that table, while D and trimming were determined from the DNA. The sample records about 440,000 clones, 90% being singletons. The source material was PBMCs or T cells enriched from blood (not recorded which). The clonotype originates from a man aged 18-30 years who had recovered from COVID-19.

The CDR3 reads CASSQDRQGRGDTQYF. The CDR3 DNA follows: TGTGCCAGCAGCCAAGACAGACAGGGAAGGGGAGATACGCAGTATTTT. The chain is built from TRBV3-1 (or the pseudogene TRBV3-2) and TRBJ2-3, with TRBD1 matching 7 bases. J was trimmed by 5 bases and V by 0 bases; bases with no gene match: 8. The germline CDR1 and CDR2 sequences are LGHDT and YNNKEL (reference sequence). This CDR3 comprises 16 residues.